Listed here is a single T cell receptor (beta chain). Its antigen is still unknown. Base qualities are not recorded, but no much larger clone differs from it by a single base. This specimen comes from a study of CD8+ T cells in alopecia areata (dated by TCRdb to between 2018 and 2020). Regarding the study in general: The treated patients, all with moderate-to-severe alopecia areata, were enrolled in an open-label pilot trial of oral tofacitinib given at 5 to 10 mg twice daily. The study used high-throughput TCRbeta sequencing to examine T cell clonal expansion in alopecia areata, in both the C3H/HeJ mouse model and human patients. Scalp clonality was compared among normal scalp (n=4), patchy alopecia areata scalp (n=8), and alopecia totalis/universalis scalp (n=8). On the human side, TCRbeta sequencing was run on scalp tissue and on sorted CD4+ and CD8+ peripheral blood T cells from healthy controls and from alopecia areata patients with either patchy or totalis/universalis disease. TCRbeta CDR3 regions were amplified by immunoSEQ multiplex PCR with 35 Vbeta forward and 13 Jbeta reverse primers. Tofacitinib was given for 6 to 18 months, followed by 6 months of follow-up off drug to assess delayed response and recurrence. The RNA source kit depended on sample type: the PAXgene miRNA kit for fixed scalp, the miRNeasy kit for PBMCs, and the RNeasy kit for mouse skin. Tofacitinib-treated patients had biopsies at baseline and at 4 and 24 weeks of treatment, with a later scalp biopsy in several patients. Study-level results and caveats: Compared with normal scalp, lesional scalp had higher clonality and more expanded CD8+ clones, particularly in alopecia totalis/universalis, a pattern that suggests antigenic drive. Shared TCR sequences between patients were less evident than in mice, which may be partly attributable to HLA diversity in the patient population. Resident alphabeta T cells in normal human skin are also sequenced, complicating scalp TCR repertoire analysis, unlike mouse skin dominated by gammadelta T cells.

Libraries were prepared through the immunoSEQ multiplex PCR assay. RNA was extracted from all samples and reverse transcribed into cDNA as template for TCR sequencing. First-strand cDNA was synthesized with SuperScript III using a 2:1 mix of oligo-dT and random hexamers. A synthetic immune receptor repertoire was used to assess amplification bias, and residual bias was removed computationally. The authors processed their data as follows. Raw reads were preprocessed for error removal, and CDR3 was defined according to IMGT conventions as running from the conserved cysteine to phenylalanine. Clonality was computed as 1 minus the Shannon entropy, with the entropy normalized by log2 of the number of productive unique TCRs. Scalp TCRbeta sequences were cross-referenced with sorted blood CD4 and CD8 repertoires so that the CD4 or CD8 identity of scalp clones could be inferred. TCRdb carries this immuneACCESS record with in-frame sequences only. Its versions omit some clonotypes, under half of them owing to an unresolved V gene in the studies checked, with the rest unexplained. V and J calls and clone size are as listed in that table; D and trimming were resolved from the DNA. The sample table contains 220,000 or so clones; only one count was recorded for roughly 57% of them. The ten top clones hold less than 0.6% of the sample.

The germline V gene provides CDR1 MNHEY and CDR2 SVGAGI. There are 12 amino acids in the CDR3, from cysteine to phenylalanine inclusive. Just CDR3 DNA is preserved here, 36 bases in frame from base 1. V was cut back by 5 bases and J by 9 bases, leaving a gap of 11 bases between them. Explained via the paper, the time point label denotes: baseline before oral tofacitinib. Lesional scalp punch biopsies and peripheral blood were collected from alopecia areata patients. PBMCs were isolated by density centrifugation and stained for CD3, CD4 and CD8, after which CD4+ and CD8+ T cells were sorted on a FACSAria.

The TCR sequence derives from a human donor with alopecia areata. The starting material was CD4+ T cells sorted from blood, obtained at week 0. The chain links TRBV6-5 with TRBJ1-5; the D gene cannot be resolved reliably. Read as DNA, the sequence is TGTGCCAGCAGTCGCCCTTCAGGGCCCCAGCATTTT. Its protein reads: CASSRPSGPQHF.